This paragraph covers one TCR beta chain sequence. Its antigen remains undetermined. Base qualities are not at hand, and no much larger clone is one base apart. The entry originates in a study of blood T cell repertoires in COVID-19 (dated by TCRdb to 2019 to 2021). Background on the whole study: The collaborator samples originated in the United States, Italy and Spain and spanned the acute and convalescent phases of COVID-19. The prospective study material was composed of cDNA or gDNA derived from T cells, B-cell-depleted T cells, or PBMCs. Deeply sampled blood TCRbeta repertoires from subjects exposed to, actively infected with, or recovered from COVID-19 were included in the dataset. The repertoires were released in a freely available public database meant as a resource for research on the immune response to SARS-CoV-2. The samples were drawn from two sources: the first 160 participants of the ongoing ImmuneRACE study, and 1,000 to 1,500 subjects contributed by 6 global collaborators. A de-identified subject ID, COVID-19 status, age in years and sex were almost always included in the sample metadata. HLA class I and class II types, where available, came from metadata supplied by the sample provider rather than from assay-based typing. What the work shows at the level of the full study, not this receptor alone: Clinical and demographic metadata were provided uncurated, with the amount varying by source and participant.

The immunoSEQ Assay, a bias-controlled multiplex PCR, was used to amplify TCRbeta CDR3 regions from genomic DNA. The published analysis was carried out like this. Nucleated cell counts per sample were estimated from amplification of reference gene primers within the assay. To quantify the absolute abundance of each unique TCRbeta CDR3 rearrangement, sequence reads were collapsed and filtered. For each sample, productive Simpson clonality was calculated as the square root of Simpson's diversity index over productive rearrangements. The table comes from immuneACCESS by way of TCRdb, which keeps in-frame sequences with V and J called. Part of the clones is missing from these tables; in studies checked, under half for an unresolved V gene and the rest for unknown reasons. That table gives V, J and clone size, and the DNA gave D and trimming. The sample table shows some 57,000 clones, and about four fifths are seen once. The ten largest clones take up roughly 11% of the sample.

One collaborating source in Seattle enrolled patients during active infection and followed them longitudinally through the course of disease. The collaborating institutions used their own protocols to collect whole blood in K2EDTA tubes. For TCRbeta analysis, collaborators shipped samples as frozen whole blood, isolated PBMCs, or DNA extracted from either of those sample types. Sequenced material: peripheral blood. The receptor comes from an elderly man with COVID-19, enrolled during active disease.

The CDR3 sequence is CASSLGGATEQFF. The sequence in DNA is TGTGCCAGCAGCTTAGGGGGCGCGACTGAGCAGTTCTTC. The chain is made from TRBV11-2 and TRBJ2-1, and the D gene may be TRBD1, 5 bases matching. In the germline V gene, CDR1 corresponds to SGHAT and CDR2 to FQNNGV. The germline ends are 10 bases apart after V is trimmed by 1 base and J by 9 bases. The cysteine opens and the phenylalanine closes a CDR3 of 13 amino acids. The sequence is cut down to CDR3 DNA, 39 bases in frame from base 1.